Each of the 7 T cell receptor beta chains below was sequenced from the same sample in a study of T-cell reconstitution after alpha-beta-depleted transplantation in children. Molecular barcoding with unique molecular identifiers was used for the TCRbeta library. TCRdb fed the PCR reads into MiXCR, producing one record per CDR3 protein. The sample yields hundreds of thousands of distinct CDR3 sequences, roughly a sixth seen once. The source material was PBMCs, mostly from graft donor cells, sampled 360 days after TCRalphabeta/CD19-depleted stem cell transplant. These receptors came from a male patient between 2 and 15 years old who had a stem cell transplant for acute lymphoblastic leukemia, so the T cells may come from the graft donor.

Only a few counts were recorded for this clonotype. The chain joins TRBV28 to TRBJ2-1, with 10 bases lining up with TRBD2. Germline CDR1 and CDR2: MDHEN and SYDVKM. The CDR3 runs to 15 residues. V gave up 7 bases and J gave up 6 bases; unmatched junction bases: 9. The CDR3 sequence is CASKIAGGRVNEQFF. Here the CDR3 DNA reads TGTGCCAGCAAAATAGCGGGGGGCCGAGTCAATGAGCAGTTCTTC.

The V call is TRBV9, the J call TRBJ1-3; D is undetermined. Trimming shortened V by 0 bases and J by 4 bases, and 11 bases separated the two germline ends. The CDR3 runs 15 residues. CDR1 is SGDLS and CDR2 is YYNGEE in the germline V gene. CDR3 sequence (DNA): TGTGCCAGCAGCGTAGACTCGACCGACGGAAACACCATATATTTT. This codes for CASSVDSTDGNTIYF. The variable domain in full, completed from reference TRBV9 and TRBJ1-3, reads DSGVTQTPKHLITATGQRVTLRCSPRSGDLSVYWYQQSLDQGLQFLIQYYNGEERAKGNILERFSAQQFPDLHSELNLSSLELGDSALYFCASSVDSTDGNTIYFGEGSWLTVV.

This clonotype was counted at least ten times. The chain employs TRBV11-3 and TRBJ1-1; 10 positions agree with TRBD1. CDR1 and CDR2 (germline): SGHNT, YENEEA. The length of the CDR3 is 15 residues. After removal of 1 base from V and 4 bases from J, the junction contained 3 bases not matched to a gene. CDR3 in amino acids: CASSLGGTGATEAFF. The CDR3 nucleotides are TGTGCCAGCAGCTTAGGGGGGACAGGGGCCACTGAAGCTTTCTTT.

The chain links TRBV5-1 to TRBJ2-6, with D possibly matching TRBD1 (6 bases). Trimming stripped 3 bases from V and 0 bases from J, with 34 bases between. CDR3 length: 24 residues. Per the germline V gene, CDR1 is SGHRS and CDR2 is YFSETQ. CDR3 region: CASSSRVQGWLWPANFSGANVLTF. The CDR3 region has the DNA TGCGCCAGCAGCTCGCGGGTACAGGGTTGGTTGTGGCCAGCTAATTTCTCTGGGGCCAACGTCCTGACTTTC.

This clonotype occurred a few times. J is TRBJ1-1 and V is TRBV5-1, with a weak D call TRBD1 (5 bases). V was clipped by 0 bases and J by 1 base, with 10 bases between them. In germline, CDR1 is SGHRS, CDR2 YFSETQ. CDR3 length equals 15 residues. CDR3 protein: CASSLGPGGNTEAFF. The DNA of the CDR3 is TGCGCCAGCAGCTTGGGGCCCGGGGGGAACACTGAAGCTTTCTTT.

This clonotype was found a few times. The CDR3 protein is CSARDSGHGTEAFF. CDR3 bases: TGCAGTGCTAGAGATTCGGGACACGGCACTGAAGCTTTCTTT. This chain joins TRBV20-1 and TRBJ1-1, with a weak D call TRBD1 (6 bases). V gave up 0 bases and J gave up 4 bases, with 12 bases separating them. This CDR3 spans 14 amino acids. Germline assignment: CDR1 DFQATT and CDR2 SNEGSKA (reference sequence).

Details on this clonotype: The junction departs from the called germline gene at one end, perhaps through a read error. The chain recombines TRBV6-2 or TRBV6-3 with TRBJ2-1; D remains unclear. Germline V CDR1 and CDR2: MNHEY, SVGEGT. This CDR3 is built from 13 residues. CDR3 in amino acids: CASTPGPYHEQFF. CDR3 coding DNA: TGTGCCAGCACCCCTGGACCCTACCATGAGCAGTTCTTC.